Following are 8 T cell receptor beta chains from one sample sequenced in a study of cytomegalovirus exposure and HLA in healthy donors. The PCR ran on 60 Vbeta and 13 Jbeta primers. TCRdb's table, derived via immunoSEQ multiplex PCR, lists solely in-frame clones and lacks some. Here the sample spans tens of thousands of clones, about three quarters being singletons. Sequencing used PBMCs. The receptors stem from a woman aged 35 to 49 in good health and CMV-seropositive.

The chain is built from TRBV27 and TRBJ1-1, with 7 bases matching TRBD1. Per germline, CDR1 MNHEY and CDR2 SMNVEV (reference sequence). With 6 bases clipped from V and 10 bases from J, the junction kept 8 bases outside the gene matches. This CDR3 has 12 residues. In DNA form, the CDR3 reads TGTGCCAGCAGCAGGGGGGCTGGGCGAGCTTTCTTT. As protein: CASSRGAGRAFF.

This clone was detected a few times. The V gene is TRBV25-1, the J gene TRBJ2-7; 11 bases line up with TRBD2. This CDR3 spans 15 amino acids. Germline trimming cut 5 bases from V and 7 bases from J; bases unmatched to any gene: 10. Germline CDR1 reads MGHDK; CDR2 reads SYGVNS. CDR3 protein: CASSPFTSGSYEQYF. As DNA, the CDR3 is TGTGCCAGCAGTCCCTTTACTAGCGGGAGTTATGAGCAGTACTTC.

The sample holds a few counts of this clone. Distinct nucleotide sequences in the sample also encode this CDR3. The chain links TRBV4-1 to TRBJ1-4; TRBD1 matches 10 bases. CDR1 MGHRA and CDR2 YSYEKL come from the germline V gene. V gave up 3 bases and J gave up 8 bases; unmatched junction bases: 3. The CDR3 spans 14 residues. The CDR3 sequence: CASSQGTGDEKLFF. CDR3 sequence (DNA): TGCGCCAGCAGCCAGGGGACAGGGGACGAAAAACTGTTTTTT.

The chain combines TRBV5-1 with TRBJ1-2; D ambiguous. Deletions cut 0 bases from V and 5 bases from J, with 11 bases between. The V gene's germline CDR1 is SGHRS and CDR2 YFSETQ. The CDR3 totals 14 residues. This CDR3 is CASSLDSKTYGYTF. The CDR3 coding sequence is TGCGCCAGCAGCTTGGACAGCAAAACTTATGGCTACACCTTC.

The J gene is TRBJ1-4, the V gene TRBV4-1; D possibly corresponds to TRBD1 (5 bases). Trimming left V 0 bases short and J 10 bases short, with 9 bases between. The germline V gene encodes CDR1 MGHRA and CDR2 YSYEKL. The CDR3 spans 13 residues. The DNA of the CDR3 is TGCGCCAGCAGCCAAGATCGGAGGGGAAAACTGTTTTTT. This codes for CASSQDRRGKLFF.

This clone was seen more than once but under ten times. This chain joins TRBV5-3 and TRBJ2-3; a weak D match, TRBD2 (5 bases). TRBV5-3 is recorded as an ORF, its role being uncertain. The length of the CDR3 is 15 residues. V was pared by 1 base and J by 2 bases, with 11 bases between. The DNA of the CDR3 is TGTGCCAGAAGCTTGTGGAGGACTCTCACAGATACGCAGTATTTT. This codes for CARSLWRTLTDTQYF.

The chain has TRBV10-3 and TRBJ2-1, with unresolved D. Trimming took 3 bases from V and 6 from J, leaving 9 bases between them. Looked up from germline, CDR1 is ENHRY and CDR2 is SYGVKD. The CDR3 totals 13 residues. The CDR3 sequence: CAISDQARNEQFF. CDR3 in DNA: TGTGCCATCAGTGACCAGGCCCGCAATGAGCAGTTCTTC.

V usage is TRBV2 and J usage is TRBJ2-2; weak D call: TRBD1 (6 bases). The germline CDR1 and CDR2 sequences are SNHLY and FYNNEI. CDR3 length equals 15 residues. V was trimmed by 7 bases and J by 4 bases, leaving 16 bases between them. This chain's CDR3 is CASNGKGTPTGELFF. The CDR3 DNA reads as TGTGCCAGCAACGGAAAAGGGACACCCACCGGGGAGCTGTTTTTT.